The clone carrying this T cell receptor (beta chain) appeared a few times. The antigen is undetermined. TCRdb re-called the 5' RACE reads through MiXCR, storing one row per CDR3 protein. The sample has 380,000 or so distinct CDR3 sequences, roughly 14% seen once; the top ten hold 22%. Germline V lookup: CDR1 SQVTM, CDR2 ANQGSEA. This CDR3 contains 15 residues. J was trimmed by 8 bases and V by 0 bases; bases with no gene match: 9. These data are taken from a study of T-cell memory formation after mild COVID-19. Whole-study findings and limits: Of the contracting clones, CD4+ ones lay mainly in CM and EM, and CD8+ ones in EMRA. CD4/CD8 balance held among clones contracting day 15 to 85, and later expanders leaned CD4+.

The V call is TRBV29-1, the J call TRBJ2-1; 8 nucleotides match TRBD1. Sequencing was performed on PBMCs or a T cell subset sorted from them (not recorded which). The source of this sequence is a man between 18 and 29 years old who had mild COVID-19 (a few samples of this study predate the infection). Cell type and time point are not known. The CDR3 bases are TGCAGCGTTGAAGATCCGGACAGGGCTGCGTATGAGCAGTTCTTC. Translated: CSVEDPDRAAYEQFF.